This TCR beta chain was captured in a study of post-analysis software for immune sequencing data. General study findings and limits: With TRBV5-6, TRBV5-1 and TRBV20-1 included, about five TRBV segments were more frequent in patients than in controls.

For this clonotype: Its target is unknown. At one end, the junction sequence differs from germline, possibly due to a read error.

Germline loops: CDR1 MNHNY, CDR2 SVGAGI (reference sequence). The CDR3 has 12 amino acids. Prepared TCR beta cDNA libraries contained unique molecular identifiers. One entry per CDR3 protein, called by TCRdb with MiXCR from the PCR reads. The sample records around 200,000 distinct CDR3 sequences, 25% to 35% being singletons. The specimen was blood. The chain couples TRBV6-6 to TRBJ2-7; D remains unclear. The origin of this receptor is a girl under 18 with multiple sclerosis. CDR3 sequence: CASNYDGYEQYF. CDR3 nucleotide sequence: TGTGCCAGCAATTACGACGGTTACGAGCAGTACTTC.